A single sample gave rise to the 28 T cell receptor beta chains below, sequenced in a study of blood T cell repertoires in COVID-19. Generated by immunoSEQ multiplex PCR, the TCRdb table keeps only in-frame clones and is missing some. The sample has roughly 200,000 clones; roughly 89% are singletons. The sequencing sample was made of PBMCs or T cells enriched from blood (not recorded which). Receptors were obtained from a woman between 40 and 50 years old with acute COVID-19.

The J gene is TRBJ1-4, the V gene TRBV2; 7 nucleotides agree with TRBD1. The germline CDR1 and CDR2 sequences are SNHLY and FYNNEI. CDR3 length equals 14 residues. The V gene end was trimmed by 3 bases and the J gene end by 8 bases; junction bases not matched to a gene: 6. The CDR3 is CASSDTGAWEKLFF. In DNA form, the CDR3 reads TGTGCCAGCAGTGATACAGGGGCATGGGAAAAACTGTTTTTT.

The chain combines TRBV5-8 with TRBJ1-2; 7 positions agree with TRBD1. V lost 5 bases, J lost 1 base, and 2 bases stayed unmatched. CDR1 is SGHTS, CDR2 YDEGEE, per germline. The CDR3 extends over 13 amino acids. As DNA, the CDR3 is TGTGCCAGCAGGGACAGGTTTAACTATGGCTACACCTTC. Amino acid sequence: CASRDRFNYGYTF.

V and J are TRBV6-6 and TRBJ1-3; D gene ambiguous. Between the trimmed V and J ends, which lost 5 bases and 0 bases, there was a span of 17 bases. The CDR3 loop spans 17 amino acids. Germline V CDR1 and CDR2: MNHNY, SVGAGI (reference sequence). DNA for the CDR3: TGTGCCAGCAGTCCGACATCGCCCTACTTCTCTGGAAACACCATATATTTT. Translating it yields CASSPTSPYFSGNTIYF.

In its sample, this clone was seen once. In nucleotides, the CDR3 is TGCGCCAGCAGCTTGGACGCTGCGGGAGTGGGCAATGAGCAGTTCTTC. It yields the protein CASSLDAAGVGNEQFF. The V and J genes are TRBV5-1 and TRBJ2-1; 7 nucleotides line up with TRBD2. The CDR3 is 16 amino acids. From germline, CDR1 is SGHRS and CDR2 YFSETQ. J gave up 6 bases and V 0 bases, and 9 bases lay outside the gene matches.

This rearrangement joins TRBV27 to TRBJ2-7; D perhaps matches TRBD1 (6 bases). Germline CDR1 MNHEY, CDR2 SMNVEV (reference sequence). The length of the CDR3 is 15 residues. V was shortened by 3 bases and J by 2 bases, with 14 bases between the two germline ends. DNA for the CDR3: TGTGCCAGCAGTTTTGGACAGCTACCCCCCTACGAGCAGTACTTC. Translating gives CASSFGQLPPYEQYF.

This chain connects TRBV7-9 to TRBJ1-1; D is ambiguous. The CDR3 sequence is 13 residues long. V lost 5 bases, J lost 6 bases, and 13 bases lay in between. CDR1 and CDR2 from the germline V gene are SEHNR and FQNEAQ (reference sequence). CDR3 nucleotide sequence: TGTGCCAGCAGCCCGGGCGGGGTTCCTGAAGCTTTCTTT. Protein sequence: CASSPGGVPEAFF.

This clone was observed once. The genes are TRBV28 and TRBJ2-1; possible D gene TRBD1, 6 bases. Germline lookup yields CDR1 MDHEN and CDR2 SYDVKM. V was clipped by 2 bases and J by 4 bases, with 12 bases between them. The CDR3 runs to 15 residues. The CDR3 DNA follows: TGTGCCAGCAGTTTACAACAGGGCTCATACAATGAGCAGTTCTTC. It translates to CASSLQQGSYNEQFF.

The CDR3 coding sequence is TGTGCCAGCAGCCAAGATTCCCGTGAGCGTCGGGGTGGTGGCTACACCTTC. The encoded protein is CASSQDSRERRGGGYTF. The gene calls are TRBV14 and TRBJ1-2; the D is unclear. The CDR3 is made up of 17 amino acids. V shed 0 bases and J shed 7 bases, with 21 bases lying between them. CDR1 SGHDN and CDR2 FVKESK come from the germline V gene.

V and J are TRBV11-2 and TRBJ2-2; 9 nucleotides align to TRBD2. Trimming took 1 base from V and 7 from J; bases not matched to a gene: 7. This CDR3 has 16 amino acids. The germline V gene has CDR1 SGHAT and CDR2 FQNNGV. The CDR3 protein is CASSLGGLAGIGELFF. The CDR3 bases are TGTGCCAGCAGCTTAGGGGGTCTAGCGGGAATCGGGGAGCTGTTTTTT.

The chain employs TRBV5-1 and TRBJ2-6; D not resolved. The CDR3 contains 13 residues. V lost 5 bases and J 2 bases, leaving 5 bases between the germline ends. In germline, CDR1 is SGHRS, CDR2 YFSETQ. The CDR3 spells CASSPAGANVLTF. CDR3 nucleotide sequence: TGCGCCAGCAGTCCCGCTGGGGCCAACGTCCTGACTTTC.

This chain uses TRBV19 with TRBJ1-2; unclear D gene. CDR1 is LNHDA, CDR2 SQIVND, per germline (reference sequence). V was shortened by 3 bases and J by 3 bases, with 8 bases between the two germline ends. The CDR3 spans 13 residues. The CDR3 coding sequence is TGTGCCAGTAGTATGGCCAACCACTATGGCTACACCTTC. Translation gives CASSMANHYGYTF.

This chain links TRBV5-1 with TRBJ1-1; tentative D call: TRBD1 (5 bases). Trimming stripped 5 bases from V and 1 base from J, with 9 bases between. The CDR3 consists of 13 residues. Looked up from germline, CDR1 is SGHRS and CDR2 is YFSETQ. The CDR3 DNA follows: TGCGCCAGCAGTTTTACAGGGAACACTGAAGCTTTCTTT. It is translated as CASSFTGNTEAFF.

The chain combines TRBV3-1 (or the pseudogene TRBV3-2) with TRBJ2-5; TRBD2 matches at 7 bases. V lost 10 bases and J lost 5; bases outside the gene matches: 19. The CDR3 sequence is 16 residues long. Germline assignment: CDR1 LGHDT and CDR2 YNNKEL (reference sequence). CDR3 protein: CATARTLAGDGETQYF. The CDR3 DNA sequence: TGTGCCACGGCCCGAACCCTCGCGGGGGATGGGGAGACCCAGTACTTC.

V usage is TRBV13 and J usage is TRBJ2-5; 7 bases align to TRBD2. The V gene end was trimmed by 2 bases and the J gene end by 1 base; junction bases not matched to a gene: 7. This CDR3 region has 16 residues. CDR1 and CDR2 from the germline V gene are PRHDT and FYEKMQ (reference sequence). This CDR3 is CASSLMGGGIQETQYF. CDR3 DNA: TGTGCCAGCAGCTTAATGGGGGGGGGAATCCAAGAGACCCAGTACTTC.

The rearrangement uses TRBV6-1 and TRBJ2-2; weak D call: TRBD2 (6 bases). The CDR3 consists of 15 residues. V lost 2 bases and J lost 7, with 14 bases in between. Germline values: CDR1 MNHNS, CDR2 SASEGT. CDR3 coding DNA: TGTGCCAGCAGTGAATGGGGGGAAGGGGACGGGGAGCTGTTTTTT. The encoded protein is CASSEWGEGDGELFF.

This clone was observed a single time. This chain joins TRBV5-6 and TRBJ1-4; no definite D call. Germline V gives CDR1 SGHDT, CDR2 YYEEEE. V lost 2 bases and J 3 bases, leaving 14 bases between the germline ends. There are 16 residues in the CDR3. CDR3 protein: CASSFGRDRSNEKLFF. The CDR3 DNA follows: TGTGCCAGCAGCTTCGGGAGGGATCGATCTAATGAAAAACTGTTTTTT.

The rearrangement joins TRBV4-3 to TRBJ2-7, with D possibly matching TRBD1 (5 bases). The germline V and J ends were trimmed by 2 bases and 0 bases, with 14 bases remaining between them. CDR1 is LGHNA and CDR2 is YSLEER in the germline V gene. CDR3 length: 16 amino acids. The CDR3 spells CASSQRTGDSSYEQYF. As DNA, the CDR3 is TGCGCCAGCAGCCAACGAACAGGCGATAGCTCCTACGAGCAGTACTTC.

The V and J genes are TRBV10-1 and TRBJ2-1; D ambiguous. Deletions cut 5 bases from V and 3 bases from J, with 8 bases between. Germline assignment: CDR1 WNHNN and CDR2 SYGVQD (reference sequence). This CDR3 region has 13 residues. The CDR3 is CASSSTYYNEQFF. CDR3 nucleotides: TGCGCCAGCAGTTCGACATACTACAATGAGCAGTTCTTC.

The rearrangement uses TRBV5-6 and TRBJ1-1; D unresolved. Germline V gene data show CDR1 as SGHDT and CDR2 as YYEEEE. Between the trimmed V and J ends, which lost 1 base and 6 bases, there was a span of 10 bases. This CDR3 has 13 amino acids. CDR3 in amino acids: CASSLTTMAEAFF. The CDR3 nucleotides are TGTGCCAGCAGCTTGACTACGATGGCTGAAGCTTTCTTT.

The count of this clone is one. One junction end disagrees with the germline gene, perhaps due to a read error. The chain couples TRBV7-7 to TRBJ2-2; perhaps TRBD2 as D (6 bases). This CDR3 has 15 residues. Per the germline V gene, CDR1 is SSHAT and CDR2 is FNYEAQ (reference sequence). Here the CDR3 DNA reads TGTGCTAGCAGCCTCGGAGGGCCGAACACCGGGGAGCTGTTTTTT. It encodes CASSLGGPNTGELFF.

This CDR3 reads CASSYSTGWGEGEQYF. CDR3 sequence (DNA): TGTGCCAGCAGCTATTCCACAGGGTGGGGAGAGGGCGAGCAGTACTTC. The chain links TRBV7-9 to TRBJ2-7; weak D call: TRBD1 (6 bases). Germline-derived CDR1 and CDR2 are SEHNR and FQNEAQ (reference sequence). The CDR3 has 16 amino acids. Trimming took off 4 bases at V and 6 bases at J, with 22 bases between the two ends. The full variable domain, with the rest looked up from reference TRBV7-9 and TRBJ2-7, is DTGVSQNPRHKITKRGQNVTFRCDPISEHNRLYWYRQTLGQGPEFLTYFQNEAQLEKSRLLSDRFSAERPKGSFSTLEIQRTEQGDSAMYLCASSYSTGWGEGEQYFGPGTRLTVT.

V gene TRBV5-4 combines with J gene TRBJ2-3, with 7 nucleotides matching TRBD1. Germline V gene data show CDR1 as SGHNT and CDR2 as YYREEE (reference sequence). The CDR3 is made up of 16 amino acids. The V segment lost 4 bases and the J segment 2 bases; nucleotides outside the gene matches: 10. The CDR3 loop is CASSEGTQGTTDTQYF. CDR3 nucleotides: TGTGCCAGCAGCGAGGGAACACAGGGGACCACAGATACGCAGTATTTT.

The chain couples TRBV14 to TRBJ2-1; TRBD1 matches at 9 bases. Germline V gives CDR1 SGHDN, CDR2 FVKESK. The CDR3 extends over 15 amino acids. V gave up 6 bases and J gave up 7 bases; unmatched junction bases: 10. CDR3 loop: CASRRRGGQGNEQFF. The CDR3 nucleotides read TGTGCCAGCAGGCGCCGGGGCGGACAGGGGAATGAGCAGTTCTTC.

This chain connects TRBV5-5 to TRBJ2-3; 16 nucleotides align to TRBD2. CDR3 length: 20 residues. V shed 0 bases, J shed 3 bases, and the junction held 10 bases outside the gene matches. Germline CDR1 and CDR2: SGHKS and YYEKEE (reference sequence). Here the CDR3 DNA reads TGTGCCAGCAGCTTGGGAACGGGACTAGCGGGGGGGCGGCGTACAGATACGCAGTATTTT. Protein sequence: CASSLGTGLAGGRRTDTQYF.

This clone showed up just once. The chain recombines TRBV2 with TRBJ2-2, with a tentative D call TRBD1 (7 bases). The CDR3 length is 15 residues. Per the germline V gene, CDR1 is SNHLY and CDR2 is FYNNEI. Trimming took 6 bases from V and 1 from J, leaving 12 bases between them. The CDR3 is CASSRQGGNTGELFF. The CDR3 nucleotides read TGTGCCAGCAGCCGACAGGGAGGGAACACCGGGGAGCTGTTTTTT.

CDR3 protein: CASSLAPRFTDTQYF. CDR3 DNA sequence: TGTGCCAGCAGTTTGGCACCCCGCTTCACAGATACGCAGTATTTT. The chain employs TRBV28 and TRBJ2-3, with no clear D. CDR3 length: 15 residues. Trimming shortened V by 3 bases and J by 2 bases, and 12 bases separated the two germline ends. Germline V CDR1 and CDR2: MDHEN, SYDVKM.

This clone was detected once. The chain joins TRBV7-2 to TRBJ2-2; D possibly corresponds to TRBD1 (6 bases). CDR1 and CDR2 from the germline V gene are SGHTA and FQGNSA. With 2 bases removed from V and 0 bases from J, the gap between germline ends came to 10 bases. The CDR3 consists of 16 residues. The CDR3 DNA follows: TGTGCCAGCAGCTTACAGGGGCCAGCGAACACCGGGGAGCTGTTTTTT. This translates into CASSLQGPANTGELFF.

J is TRBJ2-7 and V is TRBV28; TRBD1 matches 12 bases. V was clipped by 8 bases and J by 6 bases; unmatched bases: 8. Germline V gene lookup returns CDR1 MDHEN and CDR2 SYDVKM. CDR3 size: 14 residues. CDR3 DNA sequence: TGTGCCAGCTGTCCGGGACAGGGGGCTGGCGAGCAGTACTTC. This gives the protein CASCPGQGAGEQYF. The full variable domain, with the rest looked up from reference TRBV28 and TRBJ2-7, is DVKVTQSSRYLVKRTGEKVFLECVQDMDHENMFWYRQDPGLGLRLIYFSYDVKMKEKGDIPEGYSVSREKKERFSLILESASTNQTSMYLCASCPGQGAGEQYFGPGTRLTVT.